One sample yielded the 8 T cell receptor beta chains listed below, sequenced in a study of cytomegalovirus exposure and HLA in healthy donors. The primer mix had 60 Vbeta and 13 Jbeta primers. The repertoire was sequenced with immunoSEQ multiplex PCR; TCRdb's copy has only in-frame clones and lacks some. The table has more than 120,000 clones, around 78% seen once. The sequencing sample was made of PBMCs. Source of these receptors: a woman between 40 and 55 years old in good health and CMV-seropositive.

The gene calls are TRBV25-1 and TRBJ2-7, with a possible D match to TRBD1 (6 bases). Germline V gives CDR1 MGHDK, CDR2 SYGVNS. This CDR3 contains 15 residues. Trimming removed 11 bases at V and 3 bases at J, with 23 bases between. CDR3 DNA: TGTGCCTCAGGGGAGCCCCGGAAAGATAACTACGAGCAGTACTTC. Its translation: CASGEPRKDNYEQYF.

Worth noting for this clone: A read error may produce the germline difference seen at one junction end. V usage is TRBV7-9 and J usage is TRBJ1-2; a possible D gene is TRBD1 (6 bases). The CDR3 consists of 15 residues. The V gene's germline CDR1 is SEHNR and CDR2 FQNEAQ (reference sequence). The CDR3 sequence: CSSSLDTGWGYGYTF. CDR3 coding DNA: TGTTCCAGCAGCTTAGATACAGGGTGGGGATATGGCTACACCTTC.

V and J are TRBV7-3 and TRBJ2-3; D is perhaps TRBD1 (7 bases). In germline, CDR1 is SGHTA, CDR2 FQGTGA. The CDR3 covers 16 residues. Trimming cost V 1 base and J 1 base, with 12 bases left between them. Here the CDR3 reads CASSLIGGGGTDTQYF. The DNA for the CDR3 is TGTGCCAGCAGCTTAATAGGGGGCGGGGGCACAGATACGCAGTATTTT.

The rearrangement links TRBV19 to TRBJ2-1, with 11 bases lining up with TRBD2. The germline gives CDR1 LNHDA, CDR2 SQIVND (reference sequence). Trimming removed 4 bases from V and 9 bases from J; junction bases left unmatched: 5. The CDR3 is 14 residues long. The DNA for the CDR3 is TGTGCCAGTAGTAATAGCGGGAGGGGAACTGAGCAGTTCTTC. Translation: CASSNSGRGTEQFF.

This clone was seen only a few times. V usage is TRBV6-1 and J usage is TRBJ2-4, with TRBD2 matching over 7 bases. Trimming removed 0 bases from V and 9 bases from J; junction bases left unmatched: 8. The germline V gene has CDR1 MNHNS and CDR2 SASEGT. This CDR3 region has 15 residues. This CDR3 reads CASSEARLAVGIQYF. In DNA form, the CDR3 reads TGTGCCAGCAGTGAAGCGAGGCTAGCGGTAGGCATTCAGTACTTC.

This chain connects TRBV6-5 to TRBJ2-7, with D possibly being TRBD1 (5 bases). The germline CDR1 and CDR2 sequences are MNHEY and SVGAGI. V dropped 2 bases and J dropped 6 bases, with 14 bases sitting between them. This CDR3 region has 14 residues. CDR3 amino acids: CASSYGANMGEQYF. In DNA form, the CDR3 reads TGTGCCAGCAGTTACGGGGCCAATATGGGCGAGCAGTACTTC.

As concerns this clone: One end of the junction is discordant with germline, which a read error may explain. The V and J genes are TRBV7-8 and TRBJ2-7; TRBD1 agrees at 7 bases. This CDR3 has 14 residues. The germline V gene encodes CDR1 SGHVS and CDR2 FQNEAQ. The CDR3, as DNA: TGTGCCGGCAGCTTAGACAGGGTAGTACGCGAGCAGTACTTC. Its translation is CAGSLDRVVREQYF.

This clone appeared a few times. The chain is built from TRBV7-6 and TRBJ2-2; D perhaps matches TRBD1 (5 bases). With 0 bases removed from V and 0 bases from J, the gap between germline ends came to 8 bases. Looked up from germline, CDR1 is SGHVS and CDR2 is FNYEAQ. CDR3 size: 16 residues. The CDR3 DNA follows: TGTGCCAGCAGCTTAGCCCGGACAACGAACACCGGGGAGCTGTTTTTT. This gives the protein CASSLARTTNTGELFF.